The present T cell receptor beta chain was sequenced within a study of T-cell memory formation after mild COVID-19. Study-wide points: Day 15 to 85 contracting clones showed balanced CD4/CD8; later expanders leaned CD4+.

TCRdb re-called the 5' RACE reads through MiXCR, storing one row per CDR3 protein. This table holds over 300,000 distinct CDR3 sequences, around a fifth found once. This CDR3 comprises 13 residues. Germline values: CDR1 SEHNR, CDR2 FQNEAQ (reference sequence). This clonotype was counted only a few times. No antigen is known for it. The receptor comes from a man between 18 and 29 years old who had mild COVID-19 (a few samples of this study predate the infection). Cell type and time point are not known. The V call is TRBV7-9, the J call TRBJ2-4; D perhaps matches TRBD1 (5 bases). Sequencing was performed on PBMCs or a T cell subset sorted from them (not recorded which). CDR3 bases: TGTGCTATAAGGGGCGAAGCCAAAAACATTCAGTACTTC. Translating it yields CAIRGEAKNIQYF.